Listed below are T cell receptor beta chains from one sample, sequenced in a study of T cell responses to AZD1222 COVID-19 vaccine. The repertoire was sequenced with immunoSEQ multiplex PCR; TCRdb's copy has only in-frame clones and lacks some. The sample yields over 85,000 clones, roughly nine tenths seen once. Sequences were derived from peripheral blood, sampled 28 days after the second AZD1222 dose. These receptors all stem from an adult who received the AZD1222 COVID-19 vaccine. CDR3s include the opening cysteine and the closing phenylalanine or tryptophan. D genes are given only for firm matches. Clone size is shown for a subset of rows, as once, few, many or a class of expanded clone.

v_gene: TRBV28; j_gene: TRBJ1-4; d_gene: .; abundance: .; CDR3aa: CASAQSDILFF; CDR3nt: TGTGCCAGCGCACAATCGGACATTCTGTTTTTT
v_gene: TRBV27; j_gene: TRBJ2-1; d_gene: .; abundance: .; CDR3aa: CASSGFPGSSYNEQFF; CDR3nt: TGTGCCAGCAGTGGTTTTCCAGGGAGCTCCTACAATGAGCAGTTCTTC
v_gene: TRBV7-2; j_gene: TRBJ2-5; d_gene: .; abundance: .; CDR3aa: CASSLWALEPQYF; CDR3nt: TGTGCCAGCAGCTTATGGGCCCTAGAGCCCCAGTACTTC
v_gene: TRBV25-1; j_gene: TRBJ2-1; d_gene: TRBD2; abundance: .; CDR3aa: CASNIAGGADEQFF; CDR3nt: TGTGCCAGCAATATTGCGGGGGGCGCGGATGAGCAGTTCTTC
v_gene: TRBV11-2; j_gene: TRBJ1-2; d_gene: .; abundance: .; CDR3aa: CASSSTGRYGYTF; CDR3nt: TGTGCCAGCAGCTCCACAGGGCGCTATGGCTACACCTTC
v_gene: TRBV6-1; j_gene: TRBJ1-2; d_gene: .; abundance: .; CDR3aa: CASSDSRPGDYGYTF; CDR3nt: TGTGCCAGCAGTGATAGCAGACCGGGGGACTATGGCTACACCTTC
v_gene: TRBV5-1; j_gene: TRBJ2-5; d_gene: .; abundance: .; CDR3aa: CASSLRQETQYF; CDR3nt: TGCGCCAGCAGCTTGCGTCAAGAGACCCAGTACTTC
v_gene: TRBV7-9; j_gene: TRBJ2-3; d_gene: TRBD2; abundance: .; CDR3aa: CASTQTASGGPGGTDTQYF; CDR3nt: TGTGCCAGCACCCAGACGGCTAGCGGGGGCCCAGGGGGCACAGATACGCAGTATTTT
v_gene: TRBV28; j_gene: TRBJ1-5; d_gene: .; abundance: .; CDR3aa: CASTRGGHNQPQHF; CDR3nt: TGTGCCAGCACCCGGGGAGGTCATAATCAGCCCCAGCATTTT
v_gene: TRBV3-1/TRBV3-2; j_gene: TRBJ2-3; d_gene: TRBD2; abundance: .; CDR3aa: CASSHSGGTITQYF; CDR3nt: TGTGCCAGCAGCCATAGCGGGGGTACAATTACGCAGTATTTT
v_gene: TRBV7-9; j_gene: TRBJ1-2; d_gene: .; abundance: few; CDR3aa: CASSVRDLYTF; CDR3nt: TGTGCCAGCAGCGTAAGGGACCTCTACACCTTC
v_gene: TRBV13; j_gene: TRBJ1-2; d_gene: .; abundance: .; CDR3aa: CASSSRPLDGGYTF; CDR3nt: TGTGCCAGCAGCTCCCGCCCGCTCGACGGGGGCTACACCTTC
v_gene: TRBV25-1; j_gene: TRBJ1-1; d_gene: TRBD1; abundance: .; CDR3aa: CASSEWQGASEAFF; CDR3nt: TGTGCCAGCAGTGAATGGCAGGGGGCCAGTGAAGCTTTCTTT
v_gene: TRBV7-6; j_gene: TRBJ1-5; d_gene: TRBD1; abundance: .; CDR3aa: CASSLRDRGNQPQHF; CDR3nt: TGTGCCAGCAGCCTCCGGGACAGGGGCAATCAGCCCCAGCATTTT
v_gene: TRBV28; j_gene: TRBJ1-2; d_gene: TRBD1; abundance: .; CDR3aa: CAITTGNYGYTF; CDR3nt: TGTGCCATCACGACAGGGAACTATGGCTACACCTTC
v_gene: TRBV4-2; j_gene: TRBJ1-3; d_gene: .; abundance: .; CDR3aa: CASSQEGVAYSGNTIYF; CDR3nt: TGTGCCAGCAGCCAAGAAGGGGTGGCGTACAGTGGGAACACCATATATTTT
v_gene: TRBV5-1; j_gene: TRBJ1-2; d_gene: TRBD1; abundance: .; CDR3aa: CASSSGQGDGYTF; CDR3nt: TGCGCCAGCAGCTCGGGACAGGGAGATGGCTACACCTTC
v_gene: TRBV6-5; j_gene: TRBJ1-1; d_gene: .; abundance: .; CDR3aa: CASSYSGTSFEAFF; CDR3nt: TGTGCCAGCAGTTACTCGGGGACGTCCTTTGAGGCTTTCTTT
v_gene: TRBV9; j_gene: TRBJ2-1; d_gene: .; abundance: .; CDR3aa: CASSVEVGSYNEQFF; CDR3nt: TGTGCCAGCAGCGTAGAGGTGGGGTCCTACAATGAGCAGTTCTTC
v_gene: TRBV13; j_gene: TRBJ2-7; d_gene: TRBD1; abundance: few; CDR3aa: CASSLGQGAYEQYF; CDR3nt: TGTGCCAGCAGCTTAGGCCAGGGGGCATACGAGCAGTACTTC
v_gene: TRBV19; j_gene: TRBJ2-3; d_gene: .; abundance: .; CDR3aa: CASLGDTQYF; CDR3nt: TGTGCCAGTCTGGGAGATACGCAGTATTTT
v_gene: TRBV28; j_gene: TRBJ2-5; d_gene: .; abundance: .; CDR3aa: CASSLGEETQYF; CDR3nt: TGTGCCAGCAGTTTGGGAGAAGAGACCCAGTACTTC
v_gene: TRBV5-1; j_gene: TRBJ1-1; d_gene: .; abundance: .; CDR3aa: CASSLALNTEAFF; CDR3nt: TGCGCCAGCAGCTTGGCTCTGAACACTGAAGCTTTCTTT
v_gene: TRBV27; j_gene: TRBJ2-7; d_gene: .; abundance: .; CDR3aa: CASSLGQGREQYF; CDR3nt: TGTGCCAGCAGTTTAGGGCAGGGCCGCGAGCAGTACTTC
v_gene: TRBV7-2; j_gene: TRBJ2-7; d_gene: .; abundance: .; CDR3aa: CASSLSMGLLWYEQYF; CDR3nt: TGTGCCAGCAGCTTATCCATGGGCCTCTTGTGGTACGAGCAGTACTTC
v_gene: TRBV28; j_gene: TRBJ2-3; d_gene: TRBD1; abundance: .; CDR3aa: CASSSMGQSTDTQYF; CDR3nt: TGTGCCAGCAGTTCGATGGGACAGAGCACAGATACGCAGTATTTT
v_gene: TRBV5-6; j_gene: TRBJ1-6; d_gene: TRBD1; abundance: .; CDR3aa: CASSWGTGGSSPLHF; CDR3nt: TGTGCCAGCAGCTGGGGGACAGGGGGCTCTTCACCCCTCCACTTT
v_gene: TRBV6-2/TRBV6-3; j_gene: TRBJ2-1; d_gene: .; abundance: .; CDR3aa: CASSYSGLDRYNEQFF; CDR3nt: TGTGCCAGCAGTTACTCAGGACTCGATAGGTACAATGAGCAGTTCTTC
v_gene: TRBV7-3; j_gene: TRBJ1-6; d_gene: TRBD1; abundance: .; CDR3aa: CASSFGDSGNSPLHF; CDR3nt: TGTGCCAGCAGCTTCGGGGACAGCGGTAATTCACCCCTCCACTTT
v_gene: TRBV10-1; j_gene: TRBJ2-1; d_gene: .; abundance: .; CDR3aa: CASSESPGPYNEQFF; CDR3nt: TGCGCCAGCAGTGAGTCGCCGGGGCCGTACAATGAGCAGTTCTTC
v_gene: TRBV7-9; j_gene: TRBJ1-3; d_gene: TRBD1; abundance: .; CDR3aa: CASSPRKPGQGNTIYF; CDR3nt: TGTGCCAGCAGCCCAAGAAAACCGGGACAGGGGAACACCATATATTTT
v_gene: TRBV11-2; j_gene: TRBJ1-5; d_gene: .; abundance: .; CDR3aa: CASSWSQGNQPQHF; CDR3nt: TGTGCCAGCAGCTGGAGCCAGGGCAATCAGCCCCAGCATTTT
v_gene: TRBV11-2; j_gene: TRBJ2-2; d_gene: TRBD1; abundance: .; CDR3aa: CASRRPGQRAGELFF; CDR3nt: TGTGCCAGCAGACGACCGGGACAGAGAGCCGGGGAGCTGTTTTTT
v_gene: TRBV28; j_gene: TRBJ1-2; d_gene: TRBD1; abundance: .; CDR3aa: CASSLDRAVRYTF; CDR3nt: TGTGCCAGCAGTTTGGACAGGGCGGTACGTTACACCTTC
v_gene: TRBV2; j_gene: TRBJ2-2; d_gene: TRBD2; abundance: .; CDR3aa: CASSQTSGMGGELFF; CDR3nt: TGTGCCAGCAGTCAAACTAGCGGGATGGGCGGGGAGCTGTTTTTT
v_gene: TRBV7-2; j_gene: TRBJ2-3; d_gene: .; abundance: .; CDR3aa: CASSLVNLPTDTQYF; CDR3nt: TGTGCCAGCAGCTTAGTTAACCTACCCACAGATACGCAGTATTTT
v_gene: TRBV4-1; j_gene: TRBJ2-7; d_gene: .; abundance: .; CDR3aa: CASSQQQGFGPPYEQYF; CDR3nt: TGCGCCAGCAGCCAACAACAGGGATTCGGACCTCCCTACGAGCAGTACTTC
v_gene: TRBV5-3; j_gene: TRBJ2-4; d_gene: .; abundance: .; CDR3aa: CARSEARSSSLLAKNIQYF; CDR3nt: TGTGCCAGAAGTGAGGCCAGGAGTTCGAGCTTACTAGCCAAAAACATTCAGTACTTC
v_gene: TRBV6-5; j_gene: TRBJ1-6; d_gene: .; abundance: .; CDR3aa: CASRPWGGDSPLHF; CDR3nt: TGTGCCAGCAGGCCCTGGGGGGGGGATTCACCCCTCCACTTT